One and the same sample provided the 10 T cell receptor beta chains below, sequenced in a study of T cells after yellow fever vaccination (dated 2019 in TCRdb). The sample's treatment or condition label is to be understood as: live attenuated yellow fever vaccine strain. Library preparation employed 5' RACE. The sequencing machine was an Illumina NovaSeq 6000. TCRdb cleaned the public reads at Q25 with fastp, built clones with MiXCR and kept in-frame beta chains. Under each unique CDR3 protein, matching rows form one entry showing the most common genes and DNA. The sample has about 26,000 distinct CDR3 sequences on record, around 4.3% of them singletons. The top ten hold roughly two fifths of the sample. This specimen was PBMCs, either bulk or a sorted T-cell subset (CD4+, CD8+, memory, or dextramer-sorted; not recorded which), taken on the day of the yellow fever booster vaccination. The receptors shown here come from a man between 18 and 35 years old who received the YFV17D yellow fever vaccine.

This clonotype was seen many times. The rearrangement uses TRBV29-1 and TRBJ2-1; 10 nucleotides match TRBD1. The CDR3 length is 13 residues. Trimming removed 4 bases from V and 3 bases from J; junction bases left unmatched: 0. Germline V CDR1 and CDR2: SQVTM, ANQGSEA. CDR3 in amino acids: CSVGTGGYNEQFF. The CDR3 DNA reads TGCAGCGTTGGGACAGGGGGCTACAATGAGCAGTTCTTC.

This clonotype has ten or more counts. The J gene is TRBJ2-2, the V gene TRBV6-5, with TRBD2 matching 12 bases. This CDR3 spans 17 amino acids. Germline lookup yields CDR1 MNHEY and CDR2 SVGAGI. V was pared by 5 bases and J by 5 bases, with 9 bases of the junction left unmatched. The CDR3 DNA sequence: TGTGCCAGCAGTCTCTCGTCCGGGACTAGCGGGACCGGGGAGCTGTTTTTT. Translated: CASSLSSGTSGTGELFF.

The sample holds many counts of this clonotype. The chain combines TRBV5-1 with TRBJ2-5; TRBD1 might be the D (5 bases). CDR1 and CDR2 from the germline V gene are SGHRS and YFSETQ. CDR3 length: 15 residues. Trimming pared 4 bases from V and 2 bases from J, leaving 15 bases between. The DNA of the CDR3 is TGCGCCAGCAGCAGCCCCAGGGCGGCTCAAGAGACCCAGTACTTC. This translates into CASSSPRAAQETQYF.

This clonotype was recorded at least ten times. The CDR3 bases are TGCAGTGCTAGCGTCAGCGGGGCGTACAATGAGCAGTTCTTC. Protein: CSASVSGAYNEQFF. The J gene is TRBJ2-1, the V gene TRBV20-1; 7 positions agree with TRBD2. Germline trimming cut 3 bases from V and 4 bases from J; bases unmatched to any gene: 6. CDR3 length: 14 residues. Germline V gene data show CDR1 as DFQATT and CDR2 as SNEGSKA (reference sequence).

This clonotype was recorded at least ten times. V usage is TRBV7-3 and J usage is TRBJ2-3; 8 bases line up with TRBD1. V was clipped by 2 bases and J by 0 bases; unmatched bases: 4. CDR1 and CDR2 from the germline V gene are SGHTA and FQGTGA. This CDR3 contains 16 residues. CDR3 in amino acids: CASSLGQGQSTDTQYF. CDR3 coding DNA: TGTGCCAGCAGCTTAGGACAGGGACAGAGCACAGATACGCAGTATTTT.

This clonotype was picked up many times. The CDR3 bases are TGTGCCAGCAGCTTAGATCTGTGGCTTGAGCAGTTCTTC. It is translated as CASSLDLWLEQFF. This chain connects TRBV11-2 to TRBJ2-1; the D is unclear. There are 13 residues in the CDR3. Germline CDR1 SGHAT, CDR2 FQNNGV. V was shortened by 0 bases and J by 9 bases, with 9 bases between the two germline ends.

This clonotype was counted many times. The J gene is TRBJ1-1, the V gene TRBV2; 10 nucleotides line up with TRBD1. Germline-derived CDR1 and CDR2 are SNHLY and FYNNEI. The CDR3 extends over 12 amino acids. V gave up 11 bases and J gave up 5 bases; unmatched junction bases: 5. The CDR3 DNA follows: TGTGCCGGACGGACAGGGGGGACTGAAGCTTTCTTT. Its protein is CAGRTGGTEAFF.

The table lists this clonotype with many counts. The chain combines TRBV7-9 with TRBJ2-1; D uncertain. Germline V gene lookup returns CDR1 SEHNR and CDR2 FQNEAQ (reference sequence). CDR3 size: 9 residues. The ends were cut back, 7 bases at V and 7 bases at J, with 2 bases in the middle. The CDR3 is CASTNEQFF. DNA for the CDR3: TGTGCCAGCACGAATGAGCAGTTCTTC.

This clonotype was seen at least ten times. The V and J genes are TRBV10-3 and TRBJ2-7; D not resolved. Germline-derived CDR1 and CDR2 are ENHRY and SYGVKD. Trimming removed 8 bases at V and 5 bases at J, with 13 bases between. The CDR3 covers 12 residues. CDR3 DNA sequence: TGTGCCATCTCCACTCAAGGGAACGAGCAGTACTTC. Residues: CAISTQGNEQYF.

This clonotype was picked up a small number of times. The chain links TRBV7-7 to TRBJ2-3, with TRBD1 as a possible D gene (5 bases). Trimming took off 1 base at V and 1 base at J, with 9 bases between the two ends. Germline-derived CDR1 and CDR2 are SSHAT and FNYEAQ (reference sequence). The CDR3 consists of 15 residues. CDR3 sequence reads: CASSLGGGGTDTQYF. The CDR3 DNA reads as TGTGCCAGCAGCTTAGGGGGCGGAGGCACAGATACGCAGTATTTT. The variable domain in full, completed from reference TRBV7-7 and TRBJ2-3, reads GAGVSQSPRYKVTKRGQDVTLRCDPISSHATLYWYQQALGQGPEFLTYFNYEAQPDKSGLPSDRFSAERPEGSISTLTIQRTEQRDSAMYRCASSLGGGGTDTQYFGPGTRLTVL.